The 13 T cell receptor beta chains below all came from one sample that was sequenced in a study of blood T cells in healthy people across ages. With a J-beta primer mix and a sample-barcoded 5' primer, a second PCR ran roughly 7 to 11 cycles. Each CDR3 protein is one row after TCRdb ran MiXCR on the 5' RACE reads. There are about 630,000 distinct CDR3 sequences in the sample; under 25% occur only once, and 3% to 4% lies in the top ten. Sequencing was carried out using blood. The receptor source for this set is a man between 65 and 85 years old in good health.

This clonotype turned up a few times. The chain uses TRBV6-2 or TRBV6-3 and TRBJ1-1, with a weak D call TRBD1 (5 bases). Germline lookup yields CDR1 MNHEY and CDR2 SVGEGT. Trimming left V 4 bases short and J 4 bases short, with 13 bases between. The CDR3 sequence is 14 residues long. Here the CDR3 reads CASSFRDLVTEAFF. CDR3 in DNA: TGTGCCAGCAGTTTTCGGGACCTGGTCACTGAAGCTTTCTTT.

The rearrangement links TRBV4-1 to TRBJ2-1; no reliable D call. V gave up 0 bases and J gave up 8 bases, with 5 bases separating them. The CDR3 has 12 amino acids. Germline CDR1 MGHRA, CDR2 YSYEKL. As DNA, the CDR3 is TGCGCCAGCAGCCAAGATATGGATGAGCAGTTCTTC. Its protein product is CASSQDMDEQFF.

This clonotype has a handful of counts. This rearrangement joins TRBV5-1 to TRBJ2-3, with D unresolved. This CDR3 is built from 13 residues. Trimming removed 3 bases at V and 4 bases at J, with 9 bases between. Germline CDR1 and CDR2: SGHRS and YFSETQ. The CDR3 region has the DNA TGCGCCAGCAGCTCGTTGGGCTCAGATACGCAGTATTTT. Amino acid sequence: CASSSLGSDTQYF.

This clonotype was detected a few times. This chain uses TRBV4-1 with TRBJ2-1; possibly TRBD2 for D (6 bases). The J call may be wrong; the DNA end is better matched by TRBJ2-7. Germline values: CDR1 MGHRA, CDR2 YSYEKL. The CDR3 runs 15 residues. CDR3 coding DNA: TGCGCCAGCAGCATAGCTTCGGGACTTTCCTACGAGCAGTACTTC. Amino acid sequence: CASSIASGLSYEQYF.

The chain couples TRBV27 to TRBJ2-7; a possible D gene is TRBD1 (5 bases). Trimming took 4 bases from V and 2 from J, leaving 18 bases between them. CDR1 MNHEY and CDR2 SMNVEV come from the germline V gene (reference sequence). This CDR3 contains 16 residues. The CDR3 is CASSSTAGHGAYEQYF. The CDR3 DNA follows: TGTGCCAGCAGTTCGACCGCAGGACACGGTGCCTACGAGCAGTACTTC.

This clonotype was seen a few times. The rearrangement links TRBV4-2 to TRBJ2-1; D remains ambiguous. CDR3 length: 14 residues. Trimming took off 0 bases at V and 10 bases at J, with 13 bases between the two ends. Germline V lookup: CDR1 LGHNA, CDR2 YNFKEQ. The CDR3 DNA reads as TGTGCCAGCAGCCAAGAGGGTCTCGAAACGGAGCAGTTCTTC. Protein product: CASSQEGLETEQFF.

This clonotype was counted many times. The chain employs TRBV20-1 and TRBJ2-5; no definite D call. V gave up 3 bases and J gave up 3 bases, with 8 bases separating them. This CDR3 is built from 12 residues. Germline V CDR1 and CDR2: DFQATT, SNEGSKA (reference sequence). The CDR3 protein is CSASGAKETQYF. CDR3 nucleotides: TGCAGTGCTAGTGGAGCTAAAGAGACCCAGTACTTC.

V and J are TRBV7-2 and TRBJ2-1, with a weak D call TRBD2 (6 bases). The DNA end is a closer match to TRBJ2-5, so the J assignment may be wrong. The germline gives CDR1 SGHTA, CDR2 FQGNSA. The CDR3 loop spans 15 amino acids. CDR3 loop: CASSLKMGLQETQYF. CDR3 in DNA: TGTGCCAGCAGCTTAAAGATGGGACTGCAGGAGACCCAGTACTTC.

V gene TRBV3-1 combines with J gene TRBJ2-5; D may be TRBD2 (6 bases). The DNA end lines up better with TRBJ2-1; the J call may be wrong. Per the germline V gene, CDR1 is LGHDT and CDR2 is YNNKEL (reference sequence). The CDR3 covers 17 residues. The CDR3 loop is CASSQGFGSGSTLEQFF. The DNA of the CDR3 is TGTGCCAGCAGCCAAGGGTTCGGTAGCGGTAGTACGCTGGAGCAGTTCTTC.

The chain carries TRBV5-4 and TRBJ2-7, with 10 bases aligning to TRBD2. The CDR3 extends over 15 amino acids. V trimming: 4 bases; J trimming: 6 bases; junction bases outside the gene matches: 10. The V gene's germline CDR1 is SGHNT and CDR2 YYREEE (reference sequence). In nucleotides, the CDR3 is TGTGCCAGCAGCCCCCTAGCGGGAGAACGGGTCGAGCAGTACTTC. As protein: CASSPLAGERVEQYF.

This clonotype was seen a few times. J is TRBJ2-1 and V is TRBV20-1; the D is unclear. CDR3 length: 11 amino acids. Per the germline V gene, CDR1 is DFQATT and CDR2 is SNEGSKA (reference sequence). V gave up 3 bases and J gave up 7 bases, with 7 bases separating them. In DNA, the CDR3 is TGCAGTGCTAGTACTATTAATGAGCAGTTCTTC. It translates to CSASTINEQFF.

CDR3 in DNA: TGTGCCAGCAGGGAGGGACTAGCCAAAAACATTCAGTACTTC. Translation gives CASREGLAKNIQYF. The gene calls are TRBV6-2 or TRBV6-3 and TRBJ2-4; tentatively, D is TRBD2 (6 bases). V was shortened by 6 bases and J by 0 bases, with 9 bases between the two germline ends. The length of the CDR3 is 14 residues. Germline loops: CDR1 MNHEY, CDR2 SVGEGT.

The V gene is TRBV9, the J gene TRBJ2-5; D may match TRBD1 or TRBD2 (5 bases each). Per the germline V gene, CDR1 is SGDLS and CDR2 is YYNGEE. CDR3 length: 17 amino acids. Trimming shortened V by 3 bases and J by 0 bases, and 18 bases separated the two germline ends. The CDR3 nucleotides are TGTGCCAGCAGCGCCCGACTCGGGACGGCTTACCAAGAGACCCAGTACTTC. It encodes CASSARLGTAYQETQYF.